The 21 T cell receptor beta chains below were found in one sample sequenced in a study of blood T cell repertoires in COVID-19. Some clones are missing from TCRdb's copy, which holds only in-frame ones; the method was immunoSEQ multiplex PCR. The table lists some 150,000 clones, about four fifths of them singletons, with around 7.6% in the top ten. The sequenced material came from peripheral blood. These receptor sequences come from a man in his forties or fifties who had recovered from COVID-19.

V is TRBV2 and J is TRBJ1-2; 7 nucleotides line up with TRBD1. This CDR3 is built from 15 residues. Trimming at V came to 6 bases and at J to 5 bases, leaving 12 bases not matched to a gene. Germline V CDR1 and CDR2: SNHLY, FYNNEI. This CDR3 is CASRERQGGTYGYTF. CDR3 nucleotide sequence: TGTGCCAGCAGGGAACGACAGGGCGGAACTTATGGCTACACCTTC. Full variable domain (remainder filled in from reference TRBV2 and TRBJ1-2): EPEVTQTPSHQVTQMGQEVILRCVPISNHLYFYWYRQILGQKVEFLVSFYNNEISEKSEIFDDQFSVERPDGSNFTLKIRSTKLEDSAMYFCASRERQGGTYGYTFGSGTRLTVV.

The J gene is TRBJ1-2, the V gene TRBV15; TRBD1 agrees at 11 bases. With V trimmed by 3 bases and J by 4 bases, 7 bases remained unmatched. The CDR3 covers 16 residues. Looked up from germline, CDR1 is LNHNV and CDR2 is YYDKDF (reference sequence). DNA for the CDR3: TGTGCCACCAGCAGGGACTCCGGGACAGGGGGCTATGGCTACACCTTC. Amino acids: CATSRDSGTGGYGYTF.

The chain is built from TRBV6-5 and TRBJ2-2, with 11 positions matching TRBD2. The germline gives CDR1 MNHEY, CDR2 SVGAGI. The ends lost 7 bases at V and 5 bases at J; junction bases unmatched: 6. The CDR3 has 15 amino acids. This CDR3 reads CASTGLAGGTGELFF. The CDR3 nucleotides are TGTGCCAGCACCGGGCTAGCGGGAGGTACCGGGGAGCTGTTTTTT.

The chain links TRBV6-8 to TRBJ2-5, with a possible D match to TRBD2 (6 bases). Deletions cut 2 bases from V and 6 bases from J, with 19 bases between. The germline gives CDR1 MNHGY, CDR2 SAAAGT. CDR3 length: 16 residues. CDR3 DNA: TGTGCCAGCAGTTACCCCAGACGCGGGGTGGGGCAGACCCAGTACTTC. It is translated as CASSYPRRGVGQTQYF.

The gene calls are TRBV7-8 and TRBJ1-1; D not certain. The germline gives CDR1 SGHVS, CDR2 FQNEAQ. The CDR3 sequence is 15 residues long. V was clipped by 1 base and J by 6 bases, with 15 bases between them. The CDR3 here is CASSLERWMYSEAFF. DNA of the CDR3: TGTGCCAGCAGCTTAGAGCGGTGGATGTATTCTGAAGCTTTCTTT.

Here the CDR3 reads CASSASKNTEAFF. CDR3 nucleotide sequence: TGCGCCAGCAGCGCTAGTAAAAACACTGAAGCTTTCTTT. This chain uses TRBV5-1 with TRBJ1-1, with D uncertain. The CDR3 consists of 13 residues. CDR1 SGHRS and CDR2 YFSETQ come from the germline V gene. V lost 4 bases and J lost 2, with 9 bases in between.

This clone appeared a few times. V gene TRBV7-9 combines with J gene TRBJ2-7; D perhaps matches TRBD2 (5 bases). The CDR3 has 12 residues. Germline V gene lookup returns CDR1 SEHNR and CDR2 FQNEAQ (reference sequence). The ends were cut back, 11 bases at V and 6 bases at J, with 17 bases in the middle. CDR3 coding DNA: TGTGCCTCCCGGGGTCGTTCGATCGAGCAGTACTTC. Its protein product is CASRGRSIEQYF.

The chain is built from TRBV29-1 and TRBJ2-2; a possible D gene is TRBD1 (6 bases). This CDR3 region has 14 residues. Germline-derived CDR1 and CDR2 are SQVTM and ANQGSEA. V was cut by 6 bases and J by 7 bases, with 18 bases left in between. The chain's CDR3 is CSVPLQGSDGELFF. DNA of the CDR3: TGCAGCGTGCCCCTCCAGGGGTCGGACGGGGAGCTGTTTTTT.

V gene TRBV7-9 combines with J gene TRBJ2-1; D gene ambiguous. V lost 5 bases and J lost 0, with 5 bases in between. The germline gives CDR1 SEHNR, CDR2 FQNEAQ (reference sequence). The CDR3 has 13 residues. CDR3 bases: TGTGCCAGCAGCGGTAGCTCCTACAATGAGCAGTTCTTC. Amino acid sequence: CASSGSSYNEQFF.

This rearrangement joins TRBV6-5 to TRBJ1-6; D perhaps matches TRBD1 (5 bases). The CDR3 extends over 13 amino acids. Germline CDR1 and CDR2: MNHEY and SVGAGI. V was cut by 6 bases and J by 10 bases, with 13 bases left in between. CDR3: CASRGVGVSPLHF. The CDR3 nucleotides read TGTGCCAGCAGAGGCGTAGGGGTATCACCCCTCCACTTT.

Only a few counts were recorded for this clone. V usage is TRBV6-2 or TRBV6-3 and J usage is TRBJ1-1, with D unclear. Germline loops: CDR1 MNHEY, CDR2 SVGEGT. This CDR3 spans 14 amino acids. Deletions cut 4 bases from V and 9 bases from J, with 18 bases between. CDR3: CASSLFPGSYKAFF. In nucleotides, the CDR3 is TGTGCCAGCAGTTTGTTCCCTGGCTCATATAAAGCTTTCTTT.

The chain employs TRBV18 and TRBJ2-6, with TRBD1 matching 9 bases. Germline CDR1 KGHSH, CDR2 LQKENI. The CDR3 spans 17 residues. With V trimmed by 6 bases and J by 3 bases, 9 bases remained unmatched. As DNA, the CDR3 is TGTGCCAGCTCGCGTCCCGGGACAGGGTTTGGGGCCAACGTCCTGACTTTC. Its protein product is CASSRPGTGFGANVLTF. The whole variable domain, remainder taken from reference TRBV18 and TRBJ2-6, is NAGVMQNPRHLVRRRGQEARLRCSPMKGHSHVYWYRQLPEEGLKFMVYLQKENIIDESGMPKERFSAEFPKEGPSILRIQQVVRGDSAAYFCASSRPGTGFGANVLTFGAGSRLTVL.

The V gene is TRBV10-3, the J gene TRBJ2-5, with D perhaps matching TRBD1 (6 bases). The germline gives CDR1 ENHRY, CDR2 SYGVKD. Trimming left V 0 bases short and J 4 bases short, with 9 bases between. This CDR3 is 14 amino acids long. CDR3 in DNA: TGTGCCATCAGTGAGTCGGGCAGGGGAGAGACCCAGTACTTC. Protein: CAISESGRGETQYF.

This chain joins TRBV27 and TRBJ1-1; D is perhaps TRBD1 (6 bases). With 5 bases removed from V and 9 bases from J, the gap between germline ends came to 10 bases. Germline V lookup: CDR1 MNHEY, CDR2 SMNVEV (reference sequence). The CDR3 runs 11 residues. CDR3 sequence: CASSTTGKAFF. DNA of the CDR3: TGTGCCAGCAGTACAACAGGGAAAGCTTTCTTT.

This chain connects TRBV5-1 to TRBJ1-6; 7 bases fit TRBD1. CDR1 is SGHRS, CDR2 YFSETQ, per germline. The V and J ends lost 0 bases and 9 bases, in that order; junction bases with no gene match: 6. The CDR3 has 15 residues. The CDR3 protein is CASSLEATGSSPLHF. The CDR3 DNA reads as TGCGCCAGCAGCTTGGAGGCGACAGGGAGTTCACCCCTCCACTTT.

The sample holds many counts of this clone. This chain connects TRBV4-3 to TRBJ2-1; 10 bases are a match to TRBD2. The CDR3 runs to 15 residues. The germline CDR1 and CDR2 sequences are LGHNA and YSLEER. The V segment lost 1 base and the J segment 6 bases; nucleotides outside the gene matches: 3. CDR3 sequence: CASSQVAGGGNEQFF. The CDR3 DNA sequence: TGCGCCAGCAGCCAAGTAGCGGGAGGAGGCAATGAGCAGTTCTTC.

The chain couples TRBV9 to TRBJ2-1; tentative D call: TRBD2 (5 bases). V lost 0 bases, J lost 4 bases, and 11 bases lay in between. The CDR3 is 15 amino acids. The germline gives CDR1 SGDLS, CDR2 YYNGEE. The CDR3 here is CASSVEAVFYNEQFF. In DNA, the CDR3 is TGTGCCAGCAGCGTAGAAGCGGTTTTTTACAATGAGCAGTTCTTC.

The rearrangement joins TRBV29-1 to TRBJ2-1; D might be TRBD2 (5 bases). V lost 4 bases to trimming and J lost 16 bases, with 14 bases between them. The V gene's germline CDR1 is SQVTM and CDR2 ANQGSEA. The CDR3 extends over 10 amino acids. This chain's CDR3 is CSVGETNHFF. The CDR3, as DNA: TGCAGCGTTGGCGAGACTAATCATTTCTTC.

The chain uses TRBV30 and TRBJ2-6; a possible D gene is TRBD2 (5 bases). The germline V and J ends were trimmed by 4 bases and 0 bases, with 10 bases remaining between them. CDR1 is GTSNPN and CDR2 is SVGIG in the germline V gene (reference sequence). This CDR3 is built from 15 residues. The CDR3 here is CAWKKRTSGANVLTF. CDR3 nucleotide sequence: TGTGCCTGGAAGAAGCGGACCTCTGGGGCCAACGTCCTGACTTTC.

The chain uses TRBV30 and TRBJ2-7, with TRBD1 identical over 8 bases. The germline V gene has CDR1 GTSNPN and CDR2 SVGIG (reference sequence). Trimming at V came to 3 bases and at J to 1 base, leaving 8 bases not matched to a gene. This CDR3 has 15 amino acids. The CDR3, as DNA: TGTGCCTGGAGCGGACAGGGAAGTTGGTCCTACGAGCAGTACTTC. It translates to CAWSGQGSWSYEQYF.

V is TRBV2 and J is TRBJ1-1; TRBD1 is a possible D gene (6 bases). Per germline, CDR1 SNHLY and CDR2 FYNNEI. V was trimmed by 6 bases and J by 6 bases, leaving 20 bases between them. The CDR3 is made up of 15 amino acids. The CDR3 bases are TGTGCCAGCAGGGTGAGGGTCAGGGGCGCGGCTGAAGCTTTCTTT. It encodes CASRVRVRGAAEAFF. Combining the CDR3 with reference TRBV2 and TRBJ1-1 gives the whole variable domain EPEVTQTPSHQVTQMGQEVILRCVPISNHLYFYWYRQILGQKVEFLVSFYNNEISEKSEIFDDQFSVERPDGSNFTLKIRSTKLEDSAMYFCASRVRVRGAAEAFFGQGTRLTVV.